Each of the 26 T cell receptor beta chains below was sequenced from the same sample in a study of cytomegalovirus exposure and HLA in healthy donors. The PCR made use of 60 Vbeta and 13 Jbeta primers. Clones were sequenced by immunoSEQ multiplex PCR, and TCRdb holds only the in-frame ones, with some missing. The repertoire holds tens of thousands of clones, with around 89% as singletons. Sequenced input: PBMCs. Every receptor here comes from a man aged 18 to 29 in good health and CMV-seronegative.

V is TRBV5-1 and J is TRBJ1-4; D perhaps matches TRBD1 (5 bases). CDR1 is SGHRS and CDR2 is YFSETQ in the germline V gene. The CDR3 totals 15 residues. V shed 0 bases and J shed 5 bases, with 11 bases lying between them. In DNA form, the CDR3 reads TGCGCCAGCAGCTTGGATATAGGGGTGAATGAAAAACTGTTTTTT. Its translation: CASSLDIGVNEKLFF.

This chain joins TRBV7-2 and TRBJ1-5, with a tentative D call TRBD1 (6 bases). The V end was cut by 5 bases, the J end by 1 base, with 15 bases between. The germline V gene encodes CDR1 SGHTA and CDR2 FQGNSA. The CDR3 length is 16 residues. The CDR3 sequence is CASSGKEGGSNQPQHF. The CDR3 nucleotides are TGTGCCAGCAGCGGCAAGGAAGGGGGAAGCAATCAGCCCCAGCATTTT.

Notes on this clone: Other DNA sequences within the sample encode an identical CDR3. CDR3 DNA sequence: TGTGCCAGCAGCCTAGCGGGAGGAGGGACCGGGGAGCTGTTTTTT. This sequence encodes CASSLAGGGTGELFF. The chain uses TRBV28 and TRBJ2-2, with 11 bases that match TRBD2. CDR1 and CDR2 from the germline V gene are MDHEN and SYDVKM. The CDR3 covers 15 residues. The trim removed 6 bases at V and 5 bases at J, leaving 5 bases unmatched. The variable domain in full, completed from reference TRBV28 and TRBJ2-2, reads DVKVTQSSRYLVKRTGEKVFLECVQDMDHENMFWYRQDPGLGLRLIYFSYDVKMKEKGDIPEGYSVSREKKERFSLILESASTNQTSMYLCASSLAGGGTGELFFGEGSRLTVL.

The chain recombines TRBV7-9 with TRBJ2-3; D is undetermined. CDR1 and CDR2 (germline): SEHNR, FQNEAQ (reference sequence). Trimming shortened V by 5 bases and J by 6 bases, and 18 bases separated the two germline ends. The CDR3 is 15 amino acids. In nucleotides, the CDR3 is TGTGCCAGCAGCCCCCGAACTATGGGTGGGGATACGCAGTATTTT. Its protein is CASSPRTMGGDTQYF. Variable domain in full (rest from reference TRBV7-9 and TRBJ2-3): DTGVSQNPRHKITKRGQNVTFRCDPISEHNRLYWYRQTLGQGPEFLTYFQNEAQLEKSRLLSDRFSAERPKGSFSTLEIQRTEQGDSAMYLCASSPRTMGGDTQYFGPGTRLTVL.

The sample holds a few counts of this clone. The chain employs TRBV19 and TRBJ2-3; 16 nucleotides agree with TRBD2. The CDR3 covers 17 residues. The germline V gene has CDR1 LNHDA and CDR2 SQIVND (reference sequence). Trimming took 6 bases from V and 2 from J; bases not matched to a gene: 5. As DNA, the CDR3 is TGTGCCAGTAGGTCCGGGACTAGCGGGAGGGCCACAGATACGCAGTATTTT. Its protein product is CASRSGTSGRATDTQYF.

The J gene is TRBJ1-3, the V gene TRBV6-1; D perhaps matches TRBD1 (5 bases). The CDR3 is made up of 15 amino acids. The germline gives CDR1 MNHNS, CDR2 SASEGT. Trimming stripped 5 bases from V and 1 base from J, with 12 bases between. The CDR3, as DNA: TGTGCCAGCAGTAGCACAGGATGGTCTGGAAACACCATATATTTT. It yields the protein CASSSTGWSGNTIYF.

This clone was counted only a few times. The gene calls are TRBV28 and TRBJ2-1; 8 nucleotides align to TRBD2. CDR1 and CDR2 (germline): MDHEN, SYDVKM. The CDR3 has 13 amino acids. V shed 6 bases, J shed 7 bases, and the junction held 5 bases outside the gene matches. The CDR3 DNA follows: TGTGCCAGCAGGGTTACTAGCGGTAATGAGCAGTTCTTC. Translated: CASRVTSGNEQFF.

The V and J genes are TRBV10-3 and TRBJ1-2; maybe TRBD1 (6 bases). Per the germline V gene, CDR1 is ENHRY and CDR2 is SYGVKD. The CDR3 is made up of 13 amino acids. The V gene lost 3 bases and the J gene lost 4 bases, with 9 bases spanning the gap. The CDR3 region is CAISDRGSYGYTF. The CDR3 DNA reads TGTGCCATCAGTGACAGGGGCTCCTATGGCTACACCTTC.

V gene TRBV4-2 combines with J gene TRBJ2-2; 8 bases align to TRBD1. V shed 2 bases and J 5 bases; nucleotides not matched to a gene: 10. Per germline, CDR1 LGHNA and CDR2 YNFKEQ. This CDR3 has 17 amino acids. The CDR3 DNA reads TGTGCCAGCAGCCAACCTCGACAGGGGTTACTGACCGGGGAGCTGTTTTTT. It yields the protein CASSQPRQGLLTGELFF.

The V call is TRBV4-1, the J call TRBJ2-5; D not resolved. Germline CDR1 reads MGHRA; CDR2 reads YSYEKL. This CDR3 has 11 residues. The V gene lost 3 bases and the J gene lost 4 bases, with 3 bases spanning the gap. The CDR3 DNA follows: TGCGCCAGCAGCCAGAGAGAGACCCAGTACTTC. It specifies CASSQRETQYF.

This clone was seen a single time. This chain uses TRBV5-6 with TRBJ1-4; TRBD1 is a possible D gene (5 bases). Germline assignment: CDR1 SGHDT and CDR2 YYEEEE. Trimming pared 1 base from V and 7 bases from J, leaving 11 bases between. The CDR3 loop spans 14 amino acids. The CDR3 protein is CASSLIGGGEKLFF. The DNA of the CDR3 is TGTGCCAGCAGCTTGATCGGGGGAGGTGAAAAACTGTTTTTT.

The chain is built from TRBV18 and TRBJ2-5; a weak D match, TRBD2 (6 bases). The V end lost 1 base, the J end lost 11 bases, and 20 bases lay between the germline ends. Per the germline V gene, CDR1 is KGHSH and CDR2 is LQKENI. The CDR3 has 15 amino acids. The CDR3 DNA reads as TGTGCCAGCTCACCACGAGTTGGTAGTTCGGGGGAGCAGTACTTC. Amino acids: CASSPRVGSSGEQYF. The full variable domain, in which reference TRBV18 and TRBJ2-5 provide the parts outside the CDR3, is NAGVMQNPRHLVRRRGQEARLRCSPMKGHSHVYWYRQLPEEGLKFMVYLQKENIIDESGMPKERFSAEFPKEGPSILRIQQVVRGDSAAYFCASSPRVGSSGEQYFGPGTRLLVL.

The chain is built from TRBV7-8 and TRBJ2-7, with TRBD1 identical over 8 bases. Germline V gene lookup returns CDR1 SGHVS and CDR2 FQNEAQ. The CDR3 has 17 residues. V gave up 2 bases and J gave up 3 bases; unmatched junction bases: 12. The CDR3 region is CASSLYPAGGRNYEQYF. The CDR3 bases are TGTGCCAGCAGCTTATACCCCGCAGGGGGCCGAAACTACGAGCAGTACTTC.

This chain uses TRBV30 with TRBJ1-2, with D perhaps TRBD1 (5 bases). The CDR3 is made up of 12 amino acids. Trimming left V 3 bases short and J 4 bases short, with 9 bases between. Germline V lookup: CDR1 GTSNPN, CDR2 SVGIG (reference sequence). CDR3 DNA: TGTGCCTGGAGGGGGCGGCGCTATGGCTACACCTTC. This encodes CAWRGRRYGYTF.

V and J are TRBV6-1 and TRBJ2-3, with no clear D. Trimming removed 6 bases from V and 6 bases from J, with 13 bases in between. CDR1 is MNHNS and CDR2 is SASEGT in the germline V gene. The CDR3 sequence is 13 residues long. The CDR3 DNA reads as TGTGCCAGCAGCGAGGTCCGTGGGGATACGCAGTATTTT. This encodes CASSEVRGDTQYF.

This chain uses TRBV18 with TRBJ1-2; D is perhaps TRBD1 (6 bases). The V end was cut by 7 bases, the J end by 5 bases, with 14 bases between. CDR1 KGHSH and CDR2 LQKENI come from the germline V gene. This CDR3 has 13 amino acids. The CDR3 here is CASWAGTTYGYTF. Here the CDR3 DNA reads TGTGCCAGCTGGGCCGGGACAACTTATGGCTACACCTTC.

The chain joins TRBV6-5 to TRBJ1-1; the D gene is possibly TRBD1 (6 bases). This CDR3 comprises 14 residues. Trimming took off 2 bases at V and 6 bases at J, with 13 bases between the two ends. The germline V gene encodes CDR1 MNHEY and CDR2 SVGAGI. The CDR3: CASSYAGWGPEAFF. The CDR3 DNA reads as TGTGCCAGCAGTTACGCAGGGTGGGGGCCTGAAGCTTTCTTT.

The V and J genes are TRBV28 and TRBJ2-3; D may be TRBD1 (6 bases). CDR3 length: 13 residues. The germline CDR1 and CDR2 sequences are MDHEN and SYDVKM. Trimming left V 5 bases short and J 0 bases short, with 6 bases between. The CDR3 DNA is TGTGCCAGCAGTACAGGGAGCACAGATACGCAGTATTTT. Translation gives CASSTGSTDTQYF.

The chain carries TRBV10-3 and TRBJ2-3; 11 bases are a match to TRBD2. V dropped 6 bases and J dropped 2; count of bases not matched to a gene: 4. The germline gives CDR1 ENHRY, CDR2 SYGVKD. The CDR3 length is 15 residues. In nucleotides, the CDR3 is TGTGCCATCAGCGGGACTAGCGGCTACACAGATACGCAGTATTTT. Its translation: CAISGTSGYTDTQYF.

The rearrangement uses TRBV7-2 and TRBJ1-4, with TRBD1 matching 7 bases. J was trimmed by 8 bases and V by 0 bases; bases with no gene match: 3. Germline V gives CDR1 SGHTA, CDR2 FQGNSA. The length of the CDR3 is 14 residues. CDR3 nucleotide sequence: TGTGCCAGCAGCTTAGCCGGCAGGGGGGAAAAACTGTTTTTT. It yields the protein CASSLAGRGEKLFF.

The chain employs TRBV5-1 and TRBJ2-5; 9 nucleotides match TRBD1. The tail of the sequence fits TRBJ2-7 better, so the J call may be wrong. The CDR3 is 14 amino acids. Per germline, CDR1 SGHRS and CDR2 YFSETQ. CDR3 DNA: TGCGCCAGCAGCTCTGGGACAGGGAGGGGCGAGCAGTACTTC. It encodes CASSSGTGRGEQYF.

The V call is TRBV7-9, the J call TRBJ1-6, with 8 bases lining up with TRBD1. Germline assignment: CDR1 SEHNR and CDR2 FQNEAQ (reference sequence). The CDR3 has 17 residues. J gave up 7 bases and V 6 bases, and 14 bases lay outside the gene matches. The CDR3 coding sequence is TGTGCCAGCAGGGGGTTTGCGGACAGGGAGCCGAATTCACCCCTCCACTTT. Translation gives CASRGFADREPNSPLHF. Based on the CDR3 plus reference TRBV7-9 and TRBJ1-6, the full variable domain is DTGVSQNPRHKITKRGQNVTFRCDPISEHNRLYWYRQTLGQGPEFLTYFQNEAQLEKSRLLSDRFSAERPKGSFSTLEIQRTEQGDSAMYLCASRGFADREPNSPLHFGNGTRLTVT.

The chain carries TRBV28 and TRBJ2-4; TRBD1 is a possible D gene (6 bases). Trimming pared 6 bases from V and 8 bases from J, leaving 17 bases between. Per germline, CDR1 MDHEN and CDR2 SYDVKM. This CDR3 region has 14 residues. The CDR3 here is CASSGTNRVHIQYF. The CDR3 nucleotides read TGTGCCAGCAGCGGGACAAACAGGGTGCACATTCAGTACTTC.

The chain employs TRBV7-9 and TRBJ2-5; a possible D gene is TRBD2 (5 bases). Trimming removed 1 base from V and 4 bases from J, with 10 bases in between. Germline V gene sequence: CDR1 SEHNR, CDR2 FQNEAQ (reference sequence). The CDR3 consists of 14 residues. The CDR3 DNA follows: TGTGCCAGCAGCTTAGGGACTTATACAGAGACCCAGTACTTC. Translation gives CASSLGTYTETQYF. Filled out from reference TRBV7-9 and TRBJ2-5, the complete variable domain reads DTGVSQNPRHKITKRGQNVTFRCDPISEHNRLYWYRQTLGQGPEFLTYFQNEAQLEKSRLLSDRFSAERPKGSFSTLEIQRTEQGDSAMYLCASSLGTYTETQYFGPGTRLLVL.

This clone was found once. CDR3 region: CASKTAAYEQYF. CDR3 DNA: TGTGCCAGCAAGACAGCAGCCTACGAGCAGTACTTC. This chain connects TRBV6-5 to TRBJ2-5; a weak D match, TRBD1 (5 bases). The end of the DNA aligns better with TRBJ2-7, so the J call may be wrong. CDR1 and CDR2 (germline): MNHEY, SVGAGI. This CDR3 region has 12 residues.

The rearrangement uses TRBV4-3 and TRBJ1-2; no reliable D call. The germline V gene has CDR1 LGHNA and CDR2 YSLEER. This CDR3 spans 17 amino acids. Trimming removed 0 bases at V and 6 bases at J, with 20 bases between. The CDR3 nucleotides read TGCGCCAGCAGCCAAGATCCTGCCGTGACATACGGGGATGGCTACACCTTC. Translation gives CASSQDPAVTYGDGYTF.